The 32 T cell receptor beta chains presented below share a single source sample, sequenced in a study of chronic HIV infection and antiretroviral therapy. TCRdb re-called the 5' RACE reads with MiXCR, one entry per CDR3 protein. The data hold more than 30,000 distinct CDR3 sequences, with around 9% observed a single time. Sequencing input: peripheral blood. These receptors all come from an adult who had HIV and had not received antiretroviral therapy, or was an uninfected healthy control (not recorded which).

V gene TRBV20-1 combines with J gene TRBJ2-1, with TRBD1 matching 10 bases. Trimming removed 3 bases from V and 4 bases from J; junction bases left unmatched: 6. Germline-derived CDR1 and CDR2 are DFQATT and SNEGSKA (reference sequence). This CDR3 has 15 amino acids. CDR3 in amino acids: CSASLGQGGYNEQFF. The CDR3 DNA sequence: TGCAGTGCTAGCCTCGGACAGGGGGGATACAATGAGCAGTTCTTC.

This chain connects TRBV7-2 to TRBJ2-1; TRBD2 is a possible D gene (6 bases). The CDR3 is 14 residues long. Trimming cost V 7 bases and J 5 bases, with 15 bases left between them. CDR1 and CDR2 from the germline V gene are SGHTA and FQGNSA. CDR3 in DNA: TGTGCCAGCACCCTATCCGGGACTCACAATGAGCAGTTCTTC. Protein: CASTLSGTHNEQFF.

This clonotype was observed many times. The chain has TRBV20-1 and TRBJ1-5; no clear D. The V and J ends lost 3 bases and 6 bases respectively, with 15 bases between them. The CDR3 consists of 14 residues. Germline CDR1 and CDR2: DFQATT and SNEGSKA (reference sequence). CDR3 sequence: CSARDPGYTQPQHF. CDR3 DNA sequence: TGCAGTGCTAGGGACCCGGGGTACACTCAGCCCCAGCATTTT.

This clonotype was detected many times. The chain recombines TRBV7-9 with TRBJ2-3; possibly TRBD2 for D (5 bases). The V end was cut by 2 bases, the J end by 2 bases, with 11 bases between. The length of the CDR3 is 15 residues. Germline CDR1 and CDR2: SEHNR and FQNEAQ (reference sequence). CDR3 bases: TGTGCCAGCAGCTTAATGCTAGCACACACAGATACGCAGTATTTT. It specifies CASSLMLAHTDTQYF.

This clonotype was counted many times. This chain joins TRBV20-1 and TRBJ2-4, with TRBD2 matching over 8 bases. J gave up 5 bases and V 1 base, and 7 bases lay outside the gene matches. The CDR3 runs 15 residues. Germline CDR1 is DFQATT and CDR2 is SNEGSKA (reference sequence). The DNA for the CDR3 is TGCAGTGCTAGAGGCGGACTAGCTAACCAAAACATTCAGTACTTC. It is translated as CSARGGLANQNIQYF.

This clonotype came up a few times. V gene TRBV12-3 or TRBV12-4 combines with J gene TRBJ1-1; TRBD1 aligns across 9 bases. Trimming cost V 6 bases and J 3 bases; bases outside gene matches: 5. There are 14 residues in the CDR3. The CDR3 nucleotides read TGTGCCAGCAGCCCAGGGGACAGGGACACTGAAGCTTTCTTT. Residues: CASSPGDRDTEAFF.

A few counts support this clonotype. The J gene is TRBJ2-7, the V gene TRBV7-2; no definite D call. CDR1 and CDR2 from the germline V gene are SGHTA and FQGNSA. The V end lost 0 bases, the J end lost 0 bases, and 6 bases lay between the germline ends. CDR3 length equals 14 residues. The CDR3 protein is CASSLAIASYEQYF. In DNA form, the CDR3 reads TGTGCCAGCAGCTTAGCGATAGCCTCCTACGAGCAGTACTTC.

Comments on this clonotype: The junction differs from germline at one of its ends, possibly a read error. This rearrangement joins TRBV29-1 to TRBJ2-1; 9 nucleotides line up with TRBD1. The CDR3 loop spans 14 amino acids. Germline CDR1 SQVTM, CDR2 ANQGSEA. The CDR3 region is CSVEGTGYRNEQFF. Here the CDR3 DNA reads TGCAGCGTGGAAGGGACAGGGTATCGTAATGAGCAGTTCTTC.

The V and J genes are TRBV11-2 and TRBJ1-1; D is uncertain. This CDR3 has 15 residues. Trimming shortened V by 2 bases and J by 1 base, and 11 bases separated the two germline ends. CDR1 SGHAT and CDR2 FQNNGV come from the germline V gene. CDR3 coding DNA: TGTGCCAGCAGCTTATCAGGTAATTCGAACACTGAAGCTTTCTTT. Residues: CASSLSGNSNTEAFF.

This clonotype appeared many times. CDR3 nucleotide sequence: TGCAGCGTTGAGAGGGGGGGGCTCCGCGCAGAGACCCAGTACTTC. It codes for CSVERGGLRAETQYF. This chain joins TRBV29-1 and TRBJ2-5, with a tentative D call TRBD2 (7 bases). This CDR3 comprises 15 residues. Germline lookup yields CDR1 SQVTM and CDR2 ANQGSEA. V was shortened by 3 bases and J by 4 bases, with 18 bases between the two germline ends.

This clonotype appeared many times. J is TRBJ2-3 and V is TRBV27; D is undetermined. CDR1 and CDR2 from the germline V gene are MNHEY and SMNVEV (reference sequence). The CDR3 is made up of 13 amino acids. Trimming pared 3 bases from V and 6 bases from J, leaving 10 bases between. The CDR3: CASSFALADTQYF. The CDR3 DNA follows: TGTGCCAGCAGTTTTGCTCTCGCTGATACGCAGTATTTT.

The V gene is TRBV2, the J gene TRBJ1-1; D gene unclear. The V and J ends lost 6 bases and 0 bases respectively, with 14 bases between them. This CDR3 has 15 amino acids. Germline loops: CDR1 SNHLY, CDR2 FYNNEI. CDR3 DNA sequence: TGTGCCAGCAGCGAATTTGGACCGGTGAACACTGAAGCTTTCTTT. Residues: CASSEFGPVNTEAFF.

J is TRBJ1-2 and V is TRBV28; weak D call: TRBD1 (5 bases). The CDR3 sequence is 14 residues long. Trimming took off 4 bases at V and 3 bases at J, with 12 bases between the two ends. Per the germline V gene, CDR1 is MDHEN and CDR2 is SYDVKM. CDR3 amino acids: CASSSPWGDYGYTF. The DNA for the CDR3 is TGTGCCAGCAGTTCACCGTGGGGCGACTATGGCTACACCTTC.

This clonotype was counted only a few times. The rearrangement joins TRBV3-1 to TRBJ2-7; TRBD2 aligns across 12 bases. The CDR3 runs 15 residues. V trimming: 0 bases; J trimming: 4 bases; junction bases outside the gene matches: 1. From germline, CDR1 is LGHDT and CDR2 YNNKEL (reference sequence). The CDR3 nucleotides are TGTGCCAGCAGCCAAGAGACTAGCGGGAGTTACGAGCAGTACTTC. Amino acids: CASSQETSGSYEQYF.

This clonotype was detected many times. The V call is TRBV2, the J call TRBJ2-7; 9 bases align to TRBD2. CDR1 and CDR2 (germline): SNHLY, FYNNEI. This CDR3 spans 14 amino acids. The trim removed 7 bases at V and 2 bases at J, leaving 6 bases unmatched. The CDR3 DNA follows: TGTGCCAGCAACCAAGCGGGGGGCGCCTACGAGCAGTACTTC. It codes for CASNQAGGAYEQYF.

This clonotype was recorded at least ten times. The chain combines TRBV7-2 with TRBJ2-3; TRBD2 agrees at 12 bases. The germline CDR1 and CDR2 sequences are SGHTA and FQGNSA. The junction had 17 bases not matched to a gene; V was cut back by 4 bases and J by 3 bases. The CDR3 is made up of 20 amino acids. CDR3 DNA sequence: TGTGCCAGCAGCTCTTGGGGGCTAGCGGGAGGGGTCCTGCGGACAGATACGCAGTATTTT. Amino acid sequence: CASSSWGLAGGVLRTDTQYF.

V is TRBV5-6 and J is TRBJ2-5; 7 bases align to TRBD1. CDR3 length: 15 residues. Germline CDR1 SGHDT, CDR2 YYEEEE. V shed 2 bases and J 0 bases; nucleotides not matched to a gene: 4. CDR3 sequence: CASSFVGTDQETQYF. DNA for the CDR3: TGTGCCAGCAGCTTTGTAGGGACAGACCAAGAGACCCAGTACTTC.

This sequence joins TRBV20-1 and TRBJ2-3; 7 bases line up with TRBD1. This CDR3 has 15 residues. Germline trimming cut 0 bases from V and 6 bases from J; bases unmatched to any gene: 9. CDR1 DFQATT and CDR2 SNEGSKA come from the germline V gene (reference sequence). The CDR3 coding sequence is TGCAGTGCTAGAGATCTCGAGGGGGCGGCTGATACGCAGTATTTT. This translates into CSARDLEGAADTQYF.

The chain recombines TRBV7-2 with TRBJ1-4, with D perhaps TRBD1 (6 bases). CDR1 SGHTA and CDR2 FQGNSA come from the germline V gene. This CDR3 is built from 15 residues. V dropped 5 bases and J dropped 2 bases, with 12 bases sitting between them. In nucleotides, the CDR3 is TGTGCCAGCAGCCCCGGGGGGGCTACTAATGAAAAACTGTTTTTT. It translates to CASSPGGATNEKLFF.

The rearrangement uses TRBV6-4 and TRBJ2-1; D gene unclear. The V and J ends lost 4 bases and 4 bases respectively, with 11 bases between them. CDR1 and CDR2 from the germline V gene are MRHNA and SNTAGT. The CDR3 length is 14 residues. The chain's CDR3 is CASSANGYYNEQFF. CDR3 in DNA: TGTGCCAGCAGTGCCAACGGGTATTACAATGAGCAGTTCTTC.

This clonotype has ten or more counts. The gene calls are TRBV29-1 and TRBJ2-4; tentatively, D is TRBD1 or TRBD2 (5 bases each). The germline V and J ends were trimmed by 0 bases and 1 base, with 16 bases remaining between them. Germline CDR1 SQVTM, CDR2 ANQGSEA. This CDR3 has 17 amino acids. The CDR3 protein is CSVEERDGRAAKNIQYF. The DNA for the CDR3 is TGCAGCGTTGAAGAGAGGGACGGCAGGGCGGCCAAAAACATTCAGTACTTC.

CDR3 in DNA: TGTGCCAGCACGGAGACCCAGTACTTC. Translation gives CASTETQYF. V gene TRBV27 combines with J gene TRBJ2-5; D ambiguous. There are 9 residues in the CDR3. V was cut by 7 bases and J by 5 bases, with 2 bases left in between. Germline V gene data show CDR1 as MNHEY and CDR2 as SMNVEV (reference sequence).

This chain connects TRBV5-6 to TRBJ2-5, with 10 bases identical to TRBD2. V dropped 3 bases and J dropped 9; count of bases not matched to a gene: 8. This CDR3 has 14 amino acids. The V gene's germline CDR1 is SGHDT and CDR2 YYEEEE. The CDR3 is CASSSQRGGRAQYF. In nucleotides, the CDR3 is TGTGCCAGCAGCTCTCAGCGGGGGGGCCGGGCCCAGTACTTC.

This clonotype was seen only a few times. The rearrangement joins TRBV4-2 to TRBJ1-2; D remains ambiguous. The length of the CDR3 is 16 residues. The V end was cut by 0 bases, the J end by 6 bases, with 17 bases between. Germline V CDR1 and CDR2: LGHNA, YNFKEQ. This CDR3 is CASSQDSVARLNGYTF. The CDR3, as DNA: TGTGCCAGCAGCCAAGATTCGGTTGCACGGTTGAATGGCTACACCTTC.

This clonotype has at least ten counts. CDR3 protein: CSATRAGRYEQYF. In DNA, the CDR3 is TGCAGTGCTACTAGAGCGGGTCGGTACGAGCAGTACTTC. The chain combines TRBV20-1 with TRBJ2-7; possibly TRBD2 for D (6 bases). There are 13 residues in the CDR3. V lost 4 bases and J lost 4, with 14 bases in between. Germline CDR1 reads DFQATT; CDR2 reads SNEGSKA (reference sequence).

In DNA form, the CDR3 reads TGCGCCAGCAGCTTGGACAGTTCTAACTATGGCTACACCTTC. Its protein is CASSLDSSNYGYTF. The V call is TRBV5-1, the J call TRBJ1-2; D unresolved. V gave up 0 bases and J gave up 0 bases, with 6 bases separating them. CDR1 SGHRS and CDR2 YFSETQ come from the germline V gene. CDR3 length equals 14 residues.

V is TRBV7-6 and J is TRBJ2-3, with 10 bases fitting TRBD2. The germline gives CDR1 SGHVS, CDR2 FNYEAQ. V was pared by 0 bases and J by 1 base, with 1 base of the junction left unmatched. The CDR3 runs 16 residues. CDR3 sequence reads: CASSLALAGGTDTQYF. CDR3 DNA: TGTGCCAGCAGCTTAGCCCTAGCGGGAGGCACAGATACGCAGTATTTT.

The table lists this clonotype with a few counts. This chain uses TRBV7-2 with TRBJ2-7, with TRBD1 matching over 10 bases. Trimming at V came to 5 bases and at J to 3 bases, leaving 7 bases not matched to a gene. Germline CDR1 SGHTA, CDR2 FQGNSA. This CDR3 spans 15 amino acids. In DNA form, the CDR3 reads TGTGCCAGCAGCAGTACCGGGACAGGGGTCTACGAGCAGTACTTC. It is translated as CASSSTGTGVYEQYF.

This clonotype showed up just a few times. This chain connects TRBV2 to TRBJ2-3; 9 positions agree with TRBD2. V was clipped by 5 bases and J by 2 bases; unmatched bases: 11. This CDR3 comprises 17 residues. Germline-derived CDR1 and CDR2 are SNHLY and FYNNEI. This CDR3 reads CASSPTPTSGDTDTQYF. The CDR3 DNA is TGTGCCAGCAGTCCTACCCCGACTAGCGGTGACACAGATACGCAGTATTTT. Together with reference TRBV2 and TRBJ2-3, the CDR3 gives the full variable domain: EPEVTQTPSHQVTQMGQEVILRCVPISNHLYFYWYRQILGQKVEFLVSFYNNEISEKSEIFDDQFSVERPDGSNFTLKIRSTKLEDSAMYFCASSPTPTSGDTDTQYFGPGTRLTVL.

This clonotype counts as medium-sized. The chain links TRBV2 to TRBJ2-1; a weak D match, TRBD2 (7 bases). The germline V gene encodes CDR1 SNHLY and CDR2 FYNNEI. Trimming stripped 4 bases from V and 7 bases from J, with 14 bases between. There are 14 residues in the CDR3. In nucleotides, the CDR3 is TGTGCCAGCAGTGGACAGGCGGGGGAAAATGAGCAGTTCTTC. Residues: CASSGQAGENEQFF.

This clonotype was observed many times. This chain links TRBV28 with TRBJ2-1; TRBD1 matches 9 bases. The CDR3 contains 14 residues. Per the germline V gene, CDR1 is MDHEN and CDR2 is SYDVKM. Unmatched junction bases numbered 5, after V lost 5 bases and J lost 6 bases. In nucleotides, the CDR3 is TGTGCCAGCAGTATACAGGGGGCAGGCAATGAGCAGTTCTTC. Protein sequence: CASSIQGAGNEQFF.

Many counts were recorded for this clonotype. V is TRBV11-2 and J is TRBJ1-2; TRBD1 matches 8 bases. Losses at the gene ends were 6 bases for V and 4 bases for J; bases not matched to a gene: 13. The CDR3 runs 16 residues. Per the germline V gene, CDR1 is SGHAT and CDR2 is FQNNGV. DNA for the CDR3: TGTGCCAGCAGACATTTACAGGGGGTGAAAGGCTATGGCTACACCTTC. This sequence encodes CASRHLQGVKGYGYTF.